The following is a T cell receptor beta chain sequence with its context. The specificity of this receptor is unknown. No base quality information exists; no much larger clone differs at one position. The data derive from a study of cytomegalovirus exposure and HLA in healthy donors (dated 2017 in TCRdb). Background for the entire study: In an earlier analysis of some 550 of the donors, 276 Gb of sequence data and 120 million or so unique TCR beta sequences from about 190 million T cells were reported. Rather than using new phenotypic data, the later analysis identified candidate immune exposures from TCR beta sequences and from how often those sequences occurred across donors. On average, 235,054 unique TCR beta nucleotide sequences were sequenced per donor among about 400 genotyped donors of the cohort, with roughly 20% of those sequences being non-productive. In an earlier analysis of more than 550 of the donors, high-throughput TCR beta sequencing was used to judge whether each TCR beta V gene segment behaved as functional or pseudogenic. Of the roughly 400 genotyped donors, about 84% fell in the genetic ancestry cluster associated with self-reported Caucasian donors. Donor age, sex, ethnicity and CMV serostatus were compiled alongside the repertoire data. Genome-wide SNP genotypes for about three fifths of the roughly 700 donors were used in a later genetic analysis, which treated that subset as a discovery cohort. Roughly 300 gigabases of sequencing data and approximately 92 million unique TCR sequences made up an early release that covered 500 to 650 HLA-typed donors. Roughly five DR-DQ haplotypes were treated as single units for association and clustering because of strong linkage in the cohort. Using immunosequencing, the study profiled T cell repertoires from 500 to 800 subjects and related those repertoires to cytomegalovirus serostatus. Class I and class II HLA loci were covered by the typing at four-digit resolution. Every discovery cohort repertoire had been produced on one sequencing platform. The aim of the study was to test whether cataloging public T cell receptors could identify signatures of past pathogen exposure. To study patterns of TCR occurrence, a later analysis re-analyzed previously published TCR beta repertoires from several hundred donors and added high-resolution HLA genotyping. In addition to the first cohort of 650 to 750 subjects, a separate validation cohort of 130 or so different subjects was used. To predict cytomegalovirus infection status, the study combined high-throughput TCR immunosequencing, statistical association of individual TCRs with disease status, and machine learning. Typing coverage varied by locus: roughly 620-630 donors for A, B, C, DRB1 and DQB1; approximately 520 for DQA1; over 600 for DPA1; 450 to 480 for DPB1.

The germline V gene encodes CDR1 LNHNV and CDR2 YYDKDF (reference sequence). V is pared back by 1 base and J by 8 bases, with 8 bases lying between the germline termini. The CDR3 contains 12 residues, cysteine and phenylalanine counted. CDR3 DNA is the only sequence kept; it has 36 bases, read in frame from the first base. The research as a whole found: According to a later analysis, most CMV-associated TCR beta chains appeared to be HLA-restricted, and the HLA associations seemed to be driven largely by CMV exposure. The 87-base-pair reads could not distinguish some IMGT-functional V segments, including TRBV6-2 and TRBV6-3, so those segments were excluded. It was suggested by the authors that the approach could potentially be generalized to other disease states and immunological phenotypes. An earlier analysis of approximately 530 of the donors showed that most TCR beta V segments appeared in productive rearrangements either about 90% or about 30% of the time, which broadly matched IMGT annotations. A cluster of highly shared sequence variants was judged likely to be a technical artifact of the sequencing pipeline. Roughly uniform sequencing depth across donors was assumed in presence/absence analyses, although this assumption may not hold. Assigning TCR associations to individual alleles was difficult when HLA alleles, especially DR and DQ, strongly co-occurred. In this cohort, only TCR beta chains were sequenced, and detectable features were limited by the absence of alpha or paired-chain data. While some public TCRs were present in many individuals, most TCR sequences turned up only very rarely across donors. A later genetic analysis associated a missense DCLRE1C variant with V-gene and J-gene trimming of TCR beta chains, and an independent cohort replicated the association. Because counts were too low, about 18 rarely observed V segments, including chromosome 9 orphons, were excluded from the earlier analysis of fewer than 650 of the donors. Several of the top co-occurrence clusters appeared to be linked to parvovirus B19, influenza, CMV and Epstein-Barr virus, according to a later analysis. Correlated functional status among segregating V segments might be attributable to linkage disequilibrium, but an unknown experimental factor could not be ruled out. Because HLA typing was missing for some donors at each locus, association tests included only the typed subset. In a later analysis, the rate of TCR association differed among HLA loci, with DRB1 alleles having the most associated TCRs and HLA-C alleles having the fewest. In the study, around 160 TCR beta chains were listed as associated with cytomegalovirus. A few of the identified cytomegalovirus-associated TCR beta chains were confirmed in vitro to be specific for cytomegalovirus antigens. A further reported finding was that TCR beta sequences accurately predicted the HLA-A and HLA-B alleles for most subjects in the first cohort. CMV serostatus was the only immune exposure information available for the cohort. In a later analysis, HLA-associated TCR beta chains showed more clonal expansion and lower generation probabilities than non-associated chains that were equally common. Compared with the roughly 600-donor mean, donors in an Asian-associated ancestry cluster had fewer N-insertions in productive TCRs, according to a later genetic analysis. In both the original and validation cohorts, the classifier was reported to diagnose cytomegalovirus status with high specificity and sensitivity. In a later analysis, around 15,000 TCR beta sequences were associated with specific HLA alleles at a false discovery rate of 0.05.

Library method: the immunoSEQ multiplex PCR assay. The multiplex PCR relied on a mix of 60 forward primers for TCR Vbeta segments and 13 reverse primers for TCR Jbeta segments. A multiplex PCR assay on genomic DNA amplified the CDR3 region of rearranged TCR beta genes. The Illumina HiSeq System was used to sequence the amplified TCR beta libraries as 87-base-pair reads. Per the source publication's procedure: In a later analysis, tens of millions of unique TCR beta chains were counted across the approximately 620 repertoires, and roughly 11 million of these chains were shared by at least two donors. A nearest-neighbor algorithm error-corrected the raw reads and collapsed the reads into unique sequences, merging closely related sequences to remove PCR and sequencing errors. V, D and J gene segments were assigned by aligning CDR3 sequences to IMGT reference sequences. For a sequence to be retained, a match of at least six nucleotides was required to both a V gene segment and a J gene segment. A rearrangement was called productive if the CDR3 had no stop codons and remained in frame with V and J, and every other rearrangement was called non-productive. Following IMGT convention, CDR3 was defined as the stretch from the second conserved V-encoded cysteine up to the conserved J-encoded phenylalanine. The earlier analysis of about 610 of the donors excluded any sequence lacking an unambiguous match to a single V gene segment. An earlier analysis of 587 of the donors called V segments functional above 56.7% productive rearrangements and segregating when the between-donor standard deviation exceeded 5%. A statistical classification framework was built to diagnose cytomegalovirus status from the catalog of TCR beta chain sequences. V and J gene assignment, in a later analysis, came from comparing TCR nucleotide sequences with IMGT/GENE-DB human TR gene sequences. In a later analysis, CDR3 sequences and most-parsimonious VDJ recombination scenarios were assigned using the TCRdist pipeline. In a later analysis, every TCR beta chain was defined by the combination of its CDR3 amino acid sequence and its V-gene family, and reads without a unique V-gene family were dropped. In a later analysis, fewer than 600 highly shared, low-generation-probability nucleotide sequences were removed to address suspected cross-contamination and a sequencing artifact. For each public chain, a later analysis derived a clonal expansion index from normalized ranks of inferred template counts within each repertoire. A later analysis computed generation probabilities with a VDJ recombination model fitted to out-of-frame rearrangements, and checked the results against IGoR. In a later analysis, TCR-TCR, TCR-HLA and TCR-CMV co-occurrence was scored with hypergeometric tests, and a repertoire-size bias correction was applied to TCR pairs. In a later analysis, false discovery rates were estimated by permuting HLA or CMV assignments 20 times. In a later analysis, co-occurring TCRs were grouped with DBSCAN, and TCRdist sequence similarity was added when clustering was performed within HLA-allele-positive subsets. Repertoires with fewer than 30,000 or more than 120,000 public chains, plus five repertoires with anomalous nucleotide sharing, were excluded from co-occurrence clustering. This immuneACCESS table, as held by TCRdb, lists in-frame sequences with V and J called but not all clones. Of the missing ones, under half trace to an unresolved V gene in checked studies; the others have no known cause. V and J calls and clone size come straight from that table; D and trimming were deduced from the DNA. Across this sample there are around 150,000 clones, with just over 70% seen only once. Jointly, the top ten make up 4.5% to 5% of the sample.

The cohort comprised approximately 700 healthy bone marrow donors. At the time of sampling, all cohort members were nominally healthy, though unrecorded immune exposures were likely present. The donor tested CMV seropositive, placing the donor among the approximately 290 seropositive members of the cohort. Each donor provided a peripheral blood sample, and peripheral blood mononuclear cells were used for TCR beta sequencing. The Qiagen DNeasy Blood Extraction Kit was used to extract genomic DNA from the blood cell samples. This chain is built from TRBV15 and TRBJ1-1; D gene: possibly TRBD1, on 5 matching bases. Input material: PBMCs. The receptor was derived from a man aged 18 to 29 in good health and CMV-seropositive. CDR3 region: CATSRGRTEAFF. The DNA reads TGTGCCACCAGCAGAGGCCGGACAGAAGCTTTCTTT.